This T cell receptor beta chain was recovered during a study of OX40 agonist ivuxolimab in advanced cancers. Study as a whole: Every patient in dose escalation had hepatocellular carcinoma, melanoma, renal cell or head and neck cancer.

CDR1 is SQVTM, CDR2 ANQGSEA, per germline. CDR3 length equals 15 residues. Trimming removed 5 bases from V and 2 bases from J; junction bases left unmatched: 10. The protocol was immunoSEQ multiplex PCR, while the TCRdb copy is restricted to in-frame clones and leaves out a portion. The sample holds about 110,000 clones, more than 85% seen once. Source: CD4+ or CD8+ T cells sorted from blood, taken in a trial of the OX40 agonist ivuxolimab. The rearrangement joins TRBV29-1 to TRBJ1-1, with 8 bases fitting TRBD1. The sequence was obtained from an adult with an advanced solid tumor such as melanoma, head and neck, liver or kidney cancer. The CDR3 reads CSVSRTGTSNTEAFF. CDR3 DNA sequence: TGCAGCGTTTCCCGGACAGGGACGAGCAACACTGAAGCTTTCTTT.